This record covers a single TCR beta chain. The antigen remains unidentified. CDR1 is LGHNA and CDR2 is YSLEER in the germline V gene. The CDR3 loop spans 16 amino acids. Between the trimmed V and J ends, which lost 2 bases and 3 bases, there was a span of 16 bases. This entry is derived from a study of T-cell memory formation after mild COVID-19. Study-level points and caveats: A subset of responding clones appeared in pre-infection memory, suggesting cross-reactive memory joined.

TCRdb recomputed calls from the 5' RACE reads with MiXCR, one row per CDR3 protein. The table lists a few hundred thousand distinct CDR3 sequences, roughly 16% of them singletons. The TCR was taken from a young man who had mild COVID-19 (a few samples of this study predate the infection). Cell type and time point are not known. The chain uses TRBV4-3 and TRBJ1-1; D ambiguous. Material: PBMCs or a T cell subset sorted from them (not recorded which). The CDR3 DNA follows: TGCGCCAGCAGCCAATCAGTATTGAGGGTAGACACTGAAGCTTTCTTT. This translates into CASSQSVLRVDTEAFF.